Following are 24 T cell receptor beta chains from one sample sequenced in a study of T cells in Graves' hyperthyroidism and ophthalmopathy. Amplified TCR beta CDR3 regions derived from RNA transcripts. The primer set for the first-round RT-PCR of the TCR CDR3 was HTBI. TCRdb used MiXCR to reprocess the multiplex PCR reads, holding one entry per CDR3 protein. The sample carries 490,000 or so distinct CDR3 sequences, more than 15% recorded once. The sequencing sample was made of blood. All receptors derive from a woman aged 25 to 39 with Graves' ophthalmopathy.

The table lists this clonotype with many counts. The gene calls are TRBV7-3 and TRBJ2-1; TRBD2 matches at 11 bases. This CDR3 is 15 amino acids long. J lost 1 base, V lost 5 bases, and 1 base had no gene match. Germline CDR1 reads SGHTA; CDR2 reads FQGTGA. CDR3 protein: CASSTSGSSYNEQFF. The CDR3 DNA reads as TGTGCCAGCAGCACTAGCGGGAGTTCCTACAATGAGCAGTTCTTC.

A few counts support this clonotype. The gene calls are TRBV4-2 and TRBJ2-1, with TRBD1 matching over 9 bases. Germline values: CDR1 LGHNA, CDR2 YNFKEQ. The CDR3 is made up of 16 amino acids. The trim removed 4 bases at V and 9 bases at J, leaving 13 bases unmatched. The chain's CDR3 is CASSRLSGTGLGEQFF. DNA for the CDR3: TGTGCCAGCAGCCGACTCTCGGGGACAGGGTTAGGTGAGCAGTTCTTC.

This clonotype was detected only a few times. This rearrangement joins TRBV5-5 to TRBJ1-4; unclear D gene. The CDR3 has 18 residues. Germline CDR1 is SGHKS and CDR2 is YYEKEE (reference sequence). V was clipped by 4 bases and J by 2 bases, with 21 bases between them. The CDR3 is CASSPETASFLTNEKLFF. The DNA of the CDR3 is TGTGCCAGCAGCCCCGAAACCGCCAGCTTTCTCACTAATGAAAAACTGTTTTTT.

Many counts were recorded for this clonotype. The V call is TRBV11-3, the J call TRBJ2-1; D gene uncertain. V gave up 2 bases and J gave up 0 bases, with 8 bases separating them. The length of the CDR3 is 15 residues. Per the germline V gene, CDR1 is SGHNT and CDR2 is YENEEA. The CDR3 DNA is TGTGCCAGCAGCTTATGGTCCAGCTCCTACAATGAGCAGTTCTTC. Amino acids: CASSLWSSSYNEQFF.

The J gene is TRBJ1-3, the V gene TRBV4-1, with no clear D. This CDR3 region has 16 residues. V was trimmed by 0 bases and J by 1 base, leaving 10 bases between them. The germline gives CDR1 MGHRA, CDR2 YSYEKL. CDR3 sequence (DNA): TGCGCCAGCAGCCAAGATCTGGCGGAGTCTGGAAACACCATATATTTT. Translation: CASSQDLAESGNTIYF.

On this clonotype itself: One base away lies a much larger clone, so this may be a sequencing read error. The genes are TRBV28 and TRBJ1-2; 8 bases line up with TRBD1. V shed 6 bases and J 6 bases; nucleotides not matched to a gene: 12. The germline CDR1 and CDR2 sequences are MDHEN and SYDVKM. The CDR3 covers 15 residues. CDR3 nucleotides: TGTGCCAGCAGATGGGGGACAGGCGGGAACGATGGCTACACCTTC. Translated, it gives CASRWGTGGNDGYTF.

The chain recombines TRBV7-9 with TRBJ1-2; D ambiguous. The CDR3 runs to 15 residues. Germline CDR1 is SEHNR and CDR2 is FQNEAQ (reference sequence). The V gene lost 2 bases and the J gene lost 6 bases, with 16 bases spanning the gap. Here the CDR3 reads CASSLLTPGVDGYTF. The CDR3 nucleotides read TGTGCCAGCAGCTTACTCACCCCGGGCGTCGATGGCTACACCTTC.

This chain's CDR3 is CASPLFWGTATGGHTDTQYF. The CDR3 DNA reads as TGTGCCAGCCCTCTTTTTTGGGGGACAGCCACGGGAGGACACACAGATACGCAGTATTTT. The J gene is TRBJ2-3, the V gene TRBV6-1; tentatively, D is TRBD1 or TRBD2 (7 bases each). CDR1 and CDR2 from the germline V gene are MNHNS and SASEGT. Deletions cut 8 bases from V and 2 bases from J, with 32 bases between. This CDR3 spans 20 amino acids.

The CDR3: CASSLVSRDIFNLQTEAFF. The CDR3 DNA sequence: TGTGCCAGCAGTTTAGTCTCGAGGGACATTTTCAACCTTCAGACTGAAGCTTTCTTT. V gene TRBV12-3 or TRBV12-4 combines with J gene TRBJ1-1, with D possibly being TRBD1 (6 bases). V lost 1 base and J lost 5, with 26 bases in between. This CDR3 is built from 19 residues.

This chain joins TRBV6-1 and TRBJ2-1, with 8 nucleotides matching TRBD2. Germline lookup yields CDR1 MNHNS and CDR2 SASEGT. Unmatched junction bases numbered 10, after V lost 5 bases and J lost 4 bases. The CDR3 loop spans 16 amino acids. This CDR3 reads CASSLDLAGPYNEQFF. Here the CDR3 DNA reads TGTGCCAGCAGTTTAGACTTAGCGGGACCTTACAATGAGCAGTTCTTC.

In its sample, this clonotype was seen a few times. The rearrangement links TRBV4-2 to TRBJ1-1, with D unresolved. This CDR3 is built from 13 residues. V was shortened by 1 base and J by 2 bases, with 5 bases between the two germline ends. Germline V lookup: CDR1 LGHNA, CDR2 YNFKEQ. CDR3: CASSQAPNTEAFF. CDR3 DNA sequence: TGTGCCAGCAGCCAAGCGCCCAACACTGAAGCTTTCTTT.

Many counts were recorded for this clonotype. The chain uses TRBV20-1 and TRBJ2-4, with 10 bases that match TRBD1. CDR3 length: 15 amino acids. With V trimmed by 6 bases and J by 2 bases, 7 bases remained unmatched. CDR1 is DFQATT and CDR2 is SNEGSKA in the germline V gene (reference sequence). CDR3 in amino acids: CSAHDRGRTKNIQYF. DNA of the CDR3: TGCAGTGCCCACGACAGGGGGCGAACCAAAAACATTCAGTACTTC.

This clonotype came up many times. This chain links TRBV20-1 with TRBJ2-7; TRBD1 matches at 7 bases. The length of the CDR3 is 13 residues. Germline V gives CDR1 DFQATT, CDR2 SNEGSKA (reference sequence). With 5 bases clipped from V and 0 bases from J, the junction kept 4 bases outside the gene matches. The CDR3 protein is CSALAGGSYEQYF. The CDR3 coding sequence is TGCAGTGCTCTGGCAGGGGGCTCCTACGAGCAGTACTTC.

The chain couples TRBV7-9 to TRBJ2-5, with unresolved D. Germline loops: CDR1 SEHNR, CDR2 FQNEAQ (reference sequence). The CDR3 covers 11 residues. V lost 2 bases to trimming and J lost 12 bases, with 10 bases between them. The CDR3 here is CASSLPGFEYF. The CDR3 bases are TGTGCCAGCAGCTTACCCGGGTTTGAGTACTTC.

This clonotype was detected many times. The chain uses TRBV28 and TRBJ2-7; TRBD1 is a possible D gene (6 bases). The V gene lost 7 bases and the J gene lost 6 bases, with 13 bases spanning the gap. Germline CDR1 MDHEN, CDR2 SYDVKM. The CDR3 totals 12 residues. The CDR3 here is CASTPGASEQYF. The DNA of the CDR3 is TGTGCCAGCACCCCAGGGGCCAGCGAGCAGTACTTC.

This clonotype was seen only a few times. The rearrangement links TRBV9 to TRBJ2-3; D assignment may be TRBD1 or TRBD2 (7 bases each). Germline V gene data show CDR1 as SGDLS and CDR2 as YYNGEE. The germline V and J ends were trimmed by 6 bases and 2 bases, with 19 bases remaining between them. CDR3 length: 16 amino acids. CDR3 sequence reads: CASTQGGAILTDTQYF. CDR3 nucleotide sequence: TGTGCCAGCACCCAGGGGGGGGCTATTCTCACAGATACGCAGTATTTT.

The table lists this clonotype with a count of one. V usage is TRBV7-9 and J usage is TRBJ2-2; D gene unclear. This CDR3 has 16 amino acids. Germline values: CDR1 SEHNR, CDR2 FQNEAQ (reference sequence). The V gene lost 5 bases and the J gene lost 7 bases, with 20 bases spanning the gap. For the CDR3, the DNA is TGTGCCAGCAGCGCTCTCGGCAAGGTGCCTGGCGGGGAGCTGTTTTTT. Translation gives CASSALGKVPGGELFF. Complete variable domain (other parts from reference TRBV7-9 and TRBJ2-2): DTGVSQNPRHKITKRGQNVTFRCDPISEHNRLYWYRQTLGQGPEFLTYFQNEAQLEKSRLLSDRFSAERPKGSFSTLEIQRTEQGDSAMYLCASSALGKVPGGELFFGEGSRLTVL.

This clonotype was detected only once. The V call is TRBV30, the J call TRBJ2-1; D not certain. The CDR3 totals 15 residues. With 0 bases removed from V and 9 bases from J, the gap between germline ends came to 18 bases. Germline V CDR1 and CDR2: GTSNPN, SVGIG (reference sequence). The CDR3 DNA is TGTGCCTGGAGTGTACGAAGGGTTTTAGGAAGTGAGCAGTTCTTC. It translates to CAWSVRRVLGSEQFF.

This clonotype occurred a few times. Since a much larger clone is just one base distant, this may be a read error. The chain couples TRBV7-2 to TRBJ2-7; 9 nucleotides align to TRBD2. Judging by the DNA end, TRBJ2-1 fits better; the J call may be wrong. CDR3 size: 16 residues. Germline V gene lookup returns CDR1 SGHTA and CDR2 FQGNSA. CDR3 sequence: CASSLGRTSVSYEQFF. CDR3 nucleotides: TGTGCCAGCAGCTTAGGCCGGACTAGCGTCTCCTACGAGCAGTTCTTC.

Ten or more counts support this clonotype. The V and J genes are TRBV3-1 and TRBJ2-5; perhaps TRBD2 as D (6 bases). The CDR3 is 14 amino acids. CDR1 is LGHDT, CDR2 YNNKEL, per germline (reference sequence). Trimming took 1 base from V and 5 from J, leaving 11 bases between them. This CDR3 reads CASSQGTMRETQYF. In nucleotides, the CDR3 is TGTGCCAGCAGCCAAGGGACTATGAGGGAGACCCAGTACTTC.

V is TRBV14 and J is TRBJ2-1; 9 bases agree with TRBD2. Germline V gives CDR1 SGHDN, CDR2 FVKESK. Trimming cost V 3 bases and J 0 bases; bases outside gene matches: 9. This CDR3 has 18 residues. The CDR3 DNA is TGTGCCAGCAGCCATCTAGCGGGGATCGACAGCTCCTACAATGAGCAGTTCTTC. This gives the protein CASSHLAGIDSSYNEQFF.

This clonotype has more than one count but fewer than ten. The chain combines TRBV7-6 with TRBJ2-3; TRBD2 agrees at 8 bases. The CDR3 consists of 15 residues. CDR1 and CDR2 from the germline V gene are SGHVS and FNYEAQ. The V and J ends lost 3 bases and 5 bases, in that order; junction bases with no gene match: 7. This CDR3 reads CASSFLAGGLDTQYF. CDR3 DNA sequence: TGTGCCAGCAGCTTCCTAGCGGGTGGATTAGATACGCAGTATTTT. Complete variable domain (other parts from reference TRBV7-6 and TRBJ2-3): GAGVSQSPRYKVTKRGQDVALRCDPISGHVSLYWYRQALGQGPEFLTYFNYEAQQDKSGLPNDRFSAERPEGSISTLTIQRTEQRDSAMYRCASSFLAGGLDTQYFGPGTRLTVL.

This clonotype has a handful of counts. The rearrangement links TRBV6-2 or TRBV6-3 to TRBJ2-2; 9 bases are shared with TRBD1. The germline gives CDR1 MNHEY, CDR2 SVGEGT. The CDR3 has 15 amino acids. Trimming at V came to 6 bases and at J to 3 bases, leaving 5 bases not matched to a gene. For the CDR3, the DNA is TGTGCCAGCAGACGACGGGACAGGGACACCGGGGAGCTGTTTTTT. It codes for CASRRRDRDTGELFF.

At least ten counts were recorded for this clonotype. This rearrangement joins TRBV7-2 to TRBJ1-5; no reliable D call. Germline V lookup: CDR1 SGHTA, CDR2 FQGNSA. This CDR3 contains 14 residues. Trimming pared 3 bases from V and 6 bases from J, leaving 12 bases between. The CDR3 is CASSLAVIGQPQHF. The CDR3 DNA sequence: TGTGCCAGCAGCTTGGCGGTGATAGGTCAGCCCCAGCATTTT. Full variable domain (missing parts from reference TRBV7-2 and TRBJ1-5): GAGVSQSPSNKVTEKGKDVELRCDPISGHTALYWYRQSLGQGLEFLIYFQGNSAPDKSGLPSDRFSAERTGGSVSTLTIQRTQQEDSAVYLCASSLAVIGQPQHFGDGTRLSIL.